Presented here are 5 T cell receptor beta chains from one specimen sequenced in a study of breast tumors, draining lymph nodes, adjacent tissues. TCRdb used MiXCR to reprocess the multiplex PCR reads, holding one entry per CDR3 protein. The sample holds under 250,000 distinct CDR3 sequences; approximately 31% are singletons and the top ten take approximately 1.5%. The lymph nodes were axillary draining lymph nodes from breast cancer patients. The sequencing input was axillary lymph node tissue. These receptors were obtained from a female donor with breast cancer. Some clones in this sample may be carry-over from other donors' samples.

As for this clonotype: It may be a read error: a sequence one base away is much more abundant. V and J are TRBV28 and TRBJ2-5; D unclear. The CDR3 is 12 residues long. Per germline, CDR1 MDHEN and CDR2 SYDVKM. For the CDR3, the DNA is TGTGCCAGCAGTTCCCCCGCTGAGACCCAGTGCTTC. Amino acids: CASSSPAETQCF.

This clonotype has only a few counts. The chain joins TRBV7-3 to TRBJ1-4; the match to TRBD1 covers 7 bases. The CDR3 is made up of 15 amino acids. Germline V lookup: CDR1 SGHTA, CDR2 FQGTGA. Losses at the gene ends were 3 bases for V and 8 bases for J; bases not matched to a gene: 9. Here the CDR3 DNA reads TGTGCCAGCAGCTTTTATGGCAGGGGGGGGGAAAAACTGTTTTTT. This codes for CASSFYGRGGEKLFF.

Many counts were recorded for this clonotype. The rearrangement uses TRBV29-1 and TRBJ1-6; a possible D gene is TRBD1 (5 bases). The germline V gene encodes CDR1 SQVTM and CDR2 ANQGSEA. This CDR3 is built from 12 residues. Trimming shortened V by 7 bases and J by 7 bases, and 11 bases separated the two germline ends. CDR3 residues: CSATSGNSPLHF. The CDR3 DNA follows: TGCAGCGCCACGTCAGGGAATTCACCCCTCCACTTT.

This clonotype was counted many times. CDR3 loop: CASSWGSTDTQYF. The CDR3 nucleotides are TGTGCCAGCAGCTGGGGTAGCACAGATACGCAGTATTTT. This sequence joins TRBV5-5 and TRBJ2-3; D is ambiguous. The germline V gene has CDR1 SGHKS and CDR2 YYEKEE (reference sequence). The CDR3 consists of 13 residues. Between the trimmed V and J ends, which lost 3 bases and 0 bases, there was a span of 5 bases. The full variable domain, with the rest looked up from reference TRBV5-5 and TRBJ2-3, is DAGVTQSPTHLIKTRGQQVTLRCSPISGHKSVSWYQQVLGQGPQFIFQYYEKEERGRGNFPDRFSARQFPNYSSELNVNALLLGDSALYLCASSWGSTDTQYFGPGTRLTVL.

This clonotype appeared a single time. The chain joins TRBV19 to TRBJ2-2; TRBD1 matches at 7 bases. After removal of 6 bases from V and 6 bases from J, the junction contained 10 bases not matched to a gene. Germline V gene lookup returns CDR1 LNHDA and CDR2 SQIVND (reference sequence). The CDR3 is 15 amino acids. In DNA form, the CDR3 reads TGTGCCAGTAGAATCCCCTCGACAGGGTCCGGGGAGCTGTTTTTT. It specifies CASRIPSTGSGELFF. The full variable domain, in which reference TRBV19 and TRBJ2-2 provide the parts outside the CDR3, is DGGITQSPKYLFRKEGQNVTLSCEQNLNHDAMYWYRQDPGQGLRLIYYSQIVNDFQKGDIAEGYSVSREKKESFPLTVTSAQKNPTAFYLCASRIPSTGSGELFFGEGSRLTVL.